These 11 T cell receptor beta chains came from one sample sequenced in a study of CD8 T cells in cerebrospinal fluid in Alzheimer's disease. TCRdb re-analyzed the 10x single-cell sequencing reads; it lists each CDR3 protein once, without DNA. Here the sample table reports roughly 1,100 distinct CDR3 sequences. What was sequenced was cerebrospinal fluid. These receptors were taken from a human donor in good health.

This clonotype is called large (0.1 to 1%) based on its frequency. The chain has TRBV7-2 and TRBJ2-3; TCRdb picks TRBD2, but there is no DNA to check that call. CDR1 SGHTA and CDR2 FQGNSA come from the germline V gene. The CDR3 extends over 17 amino acids. CDR3 in amino acids: CASSLGPAGLSTDTQYF.

This clonotype registers medium-sized by frequency. The chain employs TRBV6-6 and TRBJ2-3; TCRdb calls TRBD1, which cannot be checked without DNA. CDR1 MNHNY and CDR2 SVGAGI come from the germline V gene (reference sequence). The CDR3 totals 15 residues. The CDR3: CASAKRGSDTDTQYF.

This clonotype is labeled medium-sized based on frequency. The rearrangement joins TRBV6-6 to TRBJ2-2; TCRdb calls TRBD1, which cannot be checked without DNA. Germline V CDR1 and CDR2: MNHNY, SVGAGI (reference sequence). CDR3 length equals 15 residues. CDR3 sequence reads: CASTLRTGWGGELFF.

Considering frequency, this clonotype is medium-sized. The chain recombines TRBV19 with TRBJ1-2; TCRdb selects TRBD1, and the lack of DNA leaves this call unchecked. Germline V gene data show CDR1 as LNHDA and CDR2 as SQIVND (reference sequence). The CDR3 has 15 amino acids. The CDR3 loop reads CASSIGRGVIYGYTF.

This clonotype is classed as medium-sized by frequency. The genes are TRBV7-2 and TRBJ1-6; TCRdb lists TRBD1, though no DNA is available to test this call. The germline gives CDR1 SGHTA, CDR2 FQGNSA. The CDR3 spans 15 residues. CDR3 sequence: CASSLGGVGNSPLHF.

In terms of frequency, this clonotype is large. The chain recombines TRBV7-9 with TRBJ2-4; lacking DNA, the TRBD2 call made by TCRdb goes unchecked. Looked up from germline, CDR1 is SEHNR and CDR2 is FQNEAQ (reference sequence). The CDR3 has 17 residues. This CDR3 reads CASSSHSGRGVKNIQYF.

This clonotype counts as large by frequency. The V gene is TRBV20-1, the J gene TRBJ2-3; there is no DNA to check the TCRdb D call of TRBD2. Per the germline V gene, CDR1 is DFQATT and CDR2 is SNEGSKA (reference sequence). There are 17 residues in the CDR3. The CDR3: CSATLGLAGAITDTQYF.

This clonotype shows up as medium-sized (0.01 to 0.1%) by frequency. The V gene is TRBV11-2, the J gene TRBJ2-1; TCRdb's D gene call, TRBD2, goes unchecked for lack of DNA. The CDR3 is made up of 17 amino acids. Germline V gene sequence: CDR1 SGHAT, CDR2 FQNNGV. The CDR3 is CASSFPRTSGSDNEQFF.

The chain recombines TRBV2 with TRBJ1-2; TCRdb gives TRBD1 as the D gene, but with no DNA this cannot be confirmed. Germline assignment: CDR1 SNHLY and CDR2 FYNNEI. CDR3 length equals 16 residues. This chain's CDR3 is CASSGGQGRFTYGYTF.

Measured by frequency, this clonotype is medium-sized (0.01 to 0.1%). The CDR3: CASSPSIGLAGEETQYF. The chain employs TRBV12-3 or TRBV12-4 and TRBJ2-5; TCRdb indicates TRBD2, and absent DNA this call remains unverified. CDR3 size: 17 residues.

This clonotype is identified as medium-sized from frequency. The chain carries TRBV11-3 and TRBJ2-7; TCRdb outputs TRBD1, but without DNA this stays unchecked. This CDR3 is 13 amino acids long. Germline V lookup: CDR1 SGHNT, CDR2 YENEEA. CDR3 in amino acids: CASSLGRGDEQYF.